These 28 T cell receptor beta chains came from one sample sequenced in a study of blood T cell repertoires in COVID-19. TCRdb keeps only in-frame clones here, not all; method: immunoSEQ multiplex PCR. The profile shows about 65,000 clones, around four fifths of them singletons. The sample consisted of peripheral blood. The receptors here all came from a human donor in a cohort sampled during active COVID-19.

V is TRBV28 and J is TRBJ2-1; 10 bases align to TRBD2. The junction had 6 bases not matched to a gene; V was cut back by 6 bases and J by 4 bases. Per the germline V gene, CDR1 is MDHEN and CDR2 is SYDVKM. CDR3 length: 15 residues. The CDR3, as DNA: TGTGCCAGCAGCCCGAGGACTAGCGGTTACAATGAGCAGTTCTTC. It encodes CASSPRTSGYNEQFF.

The V gene is TRBV6-2 or TRBV6-3, the J gene TRBJ2-1; 8 nucleotides match TRBD1. CDR3 length equals 15 residues. The trim removed 6 bases at V and 6 bases at J, leaving 10 bases unmatched. Looked up from germline, CDR1 is MNHEY and CDR2 is SVGEGT. The CDR3 nucleotides read TGTGCCAGCAGCTCCAGGGGGCGGGTGAGCAATGAGCAGTTCTTC. Amino acids: CASSSRGRVSNEQFF.

This clone has only one observation. The gene calls are TRBV6-5 and TRBJ2-1, with 7 bases aligning to TRBD2. From germline, CDR1 is MNHEY and CDR2 SVGAGI. With V trimmed by 0 bases and J by 0 bases, 2 bases remained unmatched. The CDR3 sequence is 16 residues long. DNA of the CDR3: TGTGCCAGCAGTTACTCTGGGAGGGCCTCCTACAATGAGCAGTTCTTC. It encodes CASSYSGRASYNEQFF.

The gene calls are TRBV5-5 and TRBJ2-5; 9 bases are a match to TRBD1. Germline assignment: CDR1 SGHKS and CDR2 YYEKEE (reference sequence). The CDR3 is 18 residues long. The trim removed 0 bases at V and 1 base at J, leaving 10 bases unmatched. Here the CDR3 DNA reads TGTGCCAGCAGCTTGGGGACAGGGGAATACGTGGGCCAAGAGACCCAGTACTTC. It is translated as CASSLGTGEYVGQETQYF.

This chain links TRBV5-6 with TRBJ1-2; no firm D call. Germline V gene data show CDR1 as SGHDT and CDR2 as YYEEEE. CDR3 length: 14 amino acids. Deletions cut 0 bases from V and 4 bases from J, with 10 bases between. CDR3 sequence (DNA): TGTGCCAGCAGCTTGGGAGGATTGAGCTATGGCTACACCTTC. Protein: CASSLGGLSYGYTF.

This chain uses TRBV5-1 with TRBJ2-1; 10 bases are shared with TRBD2. V lost 4 bases, J lost 2 bases, and 6 bases stayed unmatched. The length of the CDR3 is 16 residues. The germline V gene encodes CDR1 SGHRS and CDR2 YFSETQ. The CDR3 bases are TGCGCCAGCAGCCTAGGACTAGCGGCAACCTACAATGAGCAGTTCTTC. Its protein product is CASSLGLAATYNEQFF.

This chain connects TRBV10-2 to TRBJ2-2, with unresolved D. The CDR3 has 14 amino acids. Looked up from germline, CDR1 is WSHSY and CDR2 is SAAADI. V was pared by 6 bases and J by 0 bases, with 8 bases between. The CDR3 is CASRNSANTGELFF. DNA for the CDR3: TGCGCCAGCAGGAACAGTGCGAACACCGGGGAGCTGTTTTTT.

CDR3 nucleotides: TGTGCTAGCTCCCAGGACAGCTACACTGAAGCTTTCTTT. Translating it yields CASSQDSYTEAFF. V and J are TRBV7-7 and TRBJ1-1, with a possible D match to TRBD1 (6 bases). In germline, CDR1 is SSHAT, CDR2 FNYEAQ (reference sequence). This CDR3 has 13 residues.

V usage is TRBV6-1 and J usage is TRBJ1-5; 7 positions match TRBD1. Germline-derived CDR1 and CDR2 are MNHNS and SASEGT. Germline trimming cut 3 bases from V and 1 base from J; bases unmatched to any gene: 0. CDR3 length equals 14 residues. The CDR3 region has the DNA TGTGCCAGCAGTGAGGGACAGAGCAATCAGCCCCAGCATTTT. Translating gives CASSEGQSNQPQHF.

The chain couples TRBV3-1 (or the pseudogene TRBV3-2) to TRBJ1-4; 10 nucleotides match TRBD1. The V and J ends lost 0 bases and 8 bases, in that order; junction bases with no gene match: 6. This CDR3 is 16 amino acids long. In germline, CDR1 is LGHDT, CDR2 YNNKEL (reference sequence). CDR3 sequence reads: CASSQDLGTGVEKLFF. Here the CDR3 DNA reads TGTGCCAGCAGCCAAGACTTGGGGACAGGGGTGGAAAAACTGTTTTTT.

This chain joins TRBV9 and TRBJ2-3; 8 bases line up with TRBD2. V trimming: 3 bases; J trimming: 4 bases; junction bases outside the gene matches: 13. CDR1 is SGDLS, CDR2 YYNGEE, per germline. The CDR3 is 17 amino acids. CDR3 amino acids: CASSGPRTAGVSDTQYF. The DNA of the CDR3 is TGTGCCAGCAGCGGACCCCGTACAGCGGGAGTGTCAGATACGCAGTATTTT. Drawing the rest from reference TRBV9 and TRBJ2-3, the complete variable domain is DSGVTQTPKHLITATGQRVTLRCSPRSGDLSVYWYQQSLDQGLQFLIQYYNGEERAKGNILERFSAQQFPDLHSELNLSSLELGDSALYFCASSGPRTAGVSDTQYFGPGTRLTVL.

CDR3 residues: CASGPPGGSNQPQHF. The CDR3 DNA sequence: TGCGCCAGCGGCCCCCCGGGGGGCTCCAATCAGCCCCAGCATTTT. J is TRBJ1-5 and V is TRBV10-2; TRBD1 might be the D (6 bases). The V end lost 8 bases, the J end lost 3 bases, and 17 bases lay between the germline ends. CDR3 length: 15 residues. Germline loops: CDR1 WSHSY, CDR2 SAAADI.

The rearrangement uses TRBV7-2 and TRBJ1-4; D call uncertain. CDR1 and CDR2 from the germline V gene are SGHTA and FQGNSA. The germline V and J ends were trimmed by 8 bases and 3 bases, with 7 bases remaining between them. The CDR3 length is 12 residues. This chain's CDR3 is CASADANEKLFF. CDR3 bases: TGTGCCAGCGCAGATGCTAATGAAAAACTGTTTTTT.

The V and J genes are TRBV28 and TRBJ2-7, with TRBD1 matching over 11 bases. This CDR3 is 14 amino acids long. Germline trimming cut 3 bases from V and 6 bases from J; bases unmatched to any gene: 4. CDR1 MDHEN and CDR2 SYDVKM come from the germline V gene. CDR3 residues: CASSFQDRGPEQYF. The DNA of the CDR3 is TGTGCCAGCAGTTTTCAGGACAGGGGGCCCGAGCAGTACTTC.

The chain combines TRBV7-8 with TRBJ2-7; perhaps TRBD2 as D (6 bases). Germline V lookup: CDR1 SGHVS, CDR2 FQNEAQ. This CDR3 spans 15 amino acids. Trimming left V 7 bases short and J 1 base short, with 17 bases between. The CDR3 loop reads CASKGRGGTSYEQYF. As DNA, the CDR3 is TGTGCCAGCAAGGGGCGCGGAGGGACTTCCTACGAGCAGTACTTC.

V gene TRBV4-1 combines with J gene TRBJ1-2; possibly TRBD1 for D (6 bases). V lost 3 bases to trimming and J lost 7 bases, with 24 bases between them. Looked up from germline, CDR1 is MGHRA and CDR2 is YSYEKL. The CDR3 has 17 residues. Here the CDR3 reads CASSQGSVGARVFGYTF. CDR3 sequence (DNA): TGCGCCAGCAGCCAGGGGTCTGTGGGGGCGCGAGTGTTTGGCTACACCTTC.

This clone has only one observation. V and J are TRBV18 and TRBJ2-2, with a tentative D call TRBD2 (6 bases). The germline gives CDR1 KGHSH, CDR2 LQKENI. V shed 3 bases and J shed 7 bases, with 15 bases lying between them. This CDR3 is 15 amino acids long. CDR3 in DNA: TGTGCCAGCTCACCGGGGATCCAGGAGGGCGGGGAGCTGTTTTTT. Its protein product is CASSPGIQEGGELFF.

This sequence joins TRBV19 and TRBJ2-1; a possible D gene is TRBD2 (7 bases). The CDR3 consists of 15 residues. The V gene's germline CDR1 is LNHDA and CDR2 SQIVND (reference sequence). Trimming stripped 7 bases from V and 3 bases from J, with 16 bases between. CDR3 in DNA: TGTGCCAGTACCCCGGGGGGCGGGGGCTACAATGAGCAGTTCTTC. Amino acids: CASTPGGGGYNEQFF.

This clone came up a few times. The rearrangement joins TRBV10-3 to TRBJ1-6; 8 nucleotides agree with TRBD1. The trim removed 3 bases at V and 9 bases at J, leaving 7 bases unmatched. Looked up from germline, CDR1 is ENHRY and CDR2 is SYGVKD. This CDR3 contains 15 residues. The CDR3 is CAISERGQGASPLHF. In nucleotides, the CDR3 is TGTGCCATCAGTGAACGGGGGCAGGGGGCTTCACCCCTCCACTTT.

The chain links TRBV5-4 to TRBJ2-7; a possible D gene is TRBD2 (7 bases). The CDR3 is 16 residues long. Between the trimmed V and J ends, which lost 5 bases and 2 bases, there was a span of 20 bases. The germline V gene has CDR1 SGHNT and CDR2 YYREEE (reference sequence). The CDR3 DNA reads TGTGCCAGCAGTCCAGGGCGGGAGAGGGGGGCCTACGAGCAGTACTTC. Translating it yields CASSPGRERGAYEQYF.

The chain has TRBV19 and TRBJ2-3; 8 bases agree with TRBD1. Trimming removed 4 bases from V and 4 bases from J; junction bases left unmatched: 4. Germline lookup yields CDR1 LNHDA and CDR2 SQIVND (reference sequence). This CDR3 is 14 amino acids long. CDR3 residues: CASSRGQASDTQYF. The CDR3 nucleotides are TGTGCCAGTAGTAGGGGACAGGCCTCAGATACGCAGTATTTT.

This chain joins TRBV27 and TRBJ2-4; D ambiguous. Deletions cut 10 bases from V and 9 bases from J, with 13 bases between. In germline, CDR1 is MNHEY, CDR2 SMNVEV (reference sequence). This CDR3 spans 11 amino acids. CDR3 coding DNA: TGTGCCATCGGTATTGGTCGCATTCAGTACTTC. It encodes CAIGIGRIQYF.

The chain employs TRBV29-1 and TRBJ2-3; 12 bases agree with TRBD2. This CDR3 is built from 14 residues. The germline gives CDR1 SQVTM, CDR2 ANQGSEA. V lost 4 bases, J lost 2 bases, and 1 base stayed unmatched. As DNA, the CDR3 is TGCAGCGTTGGGACTAGCGGGAACACAGATACGCAGTATTTT. Protein sequence: CSVGTSGNTDTQYF.

This rearrangement joins TRBV5-1 to TRBJ1-2; tentatively, D is TRBD1 (5 bases). There are 14 residues in the CDR3. Germline V gene lookup returns CDR1 SGHRS and CDR2 YFSETQ. V lost 6 bases to trimming and J lost 8 bases, with 20 bases between them. The CDR3 is CASKGVGGPQGYTF. The CDR3, as DNA: TGCGCCAGCAAAGGGGTAGGAGGGCCTCAGGGCTACACCTTC.

The V gene is TRBV10-1, the J gene TRBJ1-3; D unclear. The V gene's germline CDR1 is WNHNN and CDR2 SYGVQD (reference sequence). This CDR3 is built from 14 residues. Trimming left V 6 bases short and J 2 bases short, with 11 bases between. CDR3 loop: CASSRGSAGNTIYF. CDR3 nucleotides: TGCGCCAGCAGCCGCGGATCTGCTGGAAACACCATATATTTT.

This clone turned up a few times. The J gene is TRBJ2-5, the V gene TRBV28; 10 bases fit TRBD2. The V and J ends lost 6 bases and 5 bases, in that order; junction bases with no gene match: 9. Germline V CDR1 and CDR2: MDHEN, SYDVKM. This CDR3 is 15 amino acids long. CDR3 protein: CASSSLGLAAETQYF. The CDR3 region has the DNA TGTGCCAGCAGCTCTCTCGGACTAGCGGCTGAGACCCAGTACTTC.

The sample holds many counts of this clone. The chain joins TRBV7-9 to TRBJ1-6; D is perhaps TRBD1 (6 bases). In germline, CDR1 is SEHNR, CDR2 FQNEAQ (reference sequence). The V and J ends lost 7 bases and 5 bases respectively, with 12 bases between them. The CDR3 length is 14 residues. CDR3 DNA: TGTGCCAGCACCCGGGGACAAAATAATTCACCCCTCCACTTT. This codes for CASTRGQNNSPLHF.

The CDR3 DNA reads TGTGCCAGTAGTAGAGCGAACACCGGGGAGCTGTTTTTT. This translates into CASSRANTGELFF. V is TRBV19 and J is TRBJ2-2; D unclear. Trimming took off 4 bases at V and 0 bases at J, with 3 bases between the two ends. CDR1 and CDR2 from the germline V gene are LNHDA and SQIVND (reference sequence). This CDR3 spans 13 amino acids.